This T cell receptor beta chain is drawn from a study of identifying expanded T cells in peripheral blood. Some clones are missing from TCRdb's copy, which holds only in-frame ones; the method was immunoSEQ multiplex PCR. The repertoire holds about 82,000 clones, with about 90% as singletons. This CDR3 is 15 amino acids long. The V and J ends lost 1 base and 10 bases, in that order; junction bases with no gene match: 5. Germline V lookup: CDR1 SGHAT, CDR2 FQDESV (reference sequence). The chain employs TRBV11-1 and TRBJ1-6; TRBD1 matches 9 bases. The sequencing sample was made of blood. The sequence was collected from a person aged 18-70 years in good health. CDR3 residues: CASSLGTGVRSPLHF. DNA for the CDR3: TGTGCCAGCAGCTTAGGGACAGGGGTACGGTCACCCCTCCACTTT.